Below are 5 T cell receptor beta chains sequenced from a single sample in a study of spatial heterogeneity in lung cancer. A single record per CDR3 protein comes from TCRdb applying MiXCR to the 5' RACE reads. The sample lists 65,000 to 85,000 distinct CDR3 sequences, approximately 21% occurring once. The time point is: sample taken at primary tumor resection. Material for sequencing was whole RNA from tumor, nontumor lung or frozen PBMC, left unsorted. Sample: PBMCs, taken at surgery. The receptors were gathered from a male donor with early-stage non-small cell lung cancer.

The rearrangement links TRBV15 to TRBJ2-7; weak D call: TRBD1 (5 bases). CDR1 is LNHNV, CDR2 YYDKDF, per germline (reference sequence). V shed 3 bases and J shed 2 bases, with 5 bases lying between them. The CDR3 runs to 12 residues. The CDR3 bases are TGTGCCACCAGCAGGGACACCTACGAGCAGTACTTC. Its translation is CATSRDTYEQYF. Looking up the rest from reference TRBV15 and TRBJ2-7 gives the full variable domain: DAMVIQNPRYQVTQFGKPVTLSCSQTLNHNVMYWYQQKSSQAPKLLFHYYDKDFNNEADTPDNFQSRRPNTSFCFLDIRSPGLGDTAMYLCATSRDTYEQYFGPGTRLTVT.

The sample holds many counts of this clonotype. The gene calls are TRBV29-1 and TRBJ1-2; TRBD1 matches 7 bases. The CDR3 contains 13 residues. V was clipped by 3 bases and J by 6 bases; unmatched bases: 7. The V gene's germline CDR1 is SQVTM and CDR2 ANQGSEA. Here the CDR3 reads CSVEDRPRDGYTF. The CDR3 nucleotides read TGCAGCGTTGAGGACAGGCCCAGGGATGGCTACACCTTC. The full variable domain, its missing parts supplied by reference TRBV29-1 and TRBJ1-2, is SAVISQKPSRDICQRGTSLTIQCQVDSQVTMMFWYRQQPGQSLTLIATANQGSEATYESGFVIDKFPISRPNLTFSTLTVSNMSPEDSSIYLCSVEDRPRDGYTFGSGTRLTVV.

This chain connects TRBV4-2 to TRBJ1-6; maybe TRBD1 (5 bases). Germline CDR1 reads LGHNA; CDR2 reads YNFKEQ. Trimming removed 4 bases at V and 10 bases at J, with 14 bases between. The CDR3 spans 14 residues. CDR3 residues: CASSPRDLGSPLHF. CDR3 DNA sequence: TGTGCCAGCAGCCCCCGGGACTTAGGCTCACCCCTCCACTTT.

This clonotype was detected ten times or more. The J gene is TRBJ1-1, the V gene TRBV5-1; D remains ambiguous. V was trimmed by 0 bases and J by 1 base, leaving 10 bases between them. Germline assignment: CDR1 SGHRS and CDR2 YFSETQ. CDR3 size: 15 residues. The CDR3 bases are TGCGCCAGCAGCTTGGCTGTGACGGAGAACACTGAAGCTTTCTTT. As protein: CASSLAVTENTEAFF.

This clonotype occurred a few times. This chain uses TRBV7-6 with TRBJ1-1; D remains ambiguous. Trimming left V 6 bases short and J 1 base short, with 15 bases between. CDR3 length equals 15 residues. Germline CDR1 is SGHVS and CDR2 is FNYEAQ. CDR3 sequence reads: CASSLTADKNTEAFF. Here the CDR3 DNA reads TGTGCCAGCAGTCTCACGGCCGATAAGAACACTGAAGCTTTCTTT. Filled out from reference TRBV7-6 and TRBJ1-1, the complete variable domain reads GAGVSQSPRYKVTKRGQDVALRCDPISGHVSLYWYRQALGQGPEFLTYFNYEAQQDKSGLPNDRFSAERPEGSISTLTIQRTEQRDSAMYRCASSLTADKNTEAFFGQGTRLTVV.